The entry below describes one T cell receptor (beta chain). The antigen is not known. Donation came from healthy HIV-negative adults that had no recent acute infections or vaccinations. The data were obtained in a study of shared clonotypes between healthy human individuals. As for the study in general: The cohort had two women and a few men, ages 18 to 49. Study-level findings and limits: With a few donors compared, around 5% of naive CD4 clonotypes were shared.

This CDR3 is built from 15 residues. Germline loops: CDR1 SGHDT, CDR2 YYEEEE. Trimming cost V 4 bases and J 0 bases, with 13 bases left between them. TCRdb's table, derived via immunoSEQ multiplex PCR, lists solely in-frame clones and lacks some. The repertoire includes a few million clones, around 92% of them detected once, and about 0.36% sits in the top ten. The specimen sequenced was naive CD4+ T cells from PBMCs. Subset noted: CD45RA+ positively selected. The receptor's source is a man younger than 30 in good health. Some clones in this sample may be carry-over from other donors' samples. This rearrangement joins TRBV5-6 to TRBJ2-5; weak D call: TRBD1 (5 bases). The CDR3 reads CASSLRDSDQETQYF. DNA of the CDR3: TGTGCCAGCAGCCTTAGAGACAGTGACCAAGAGACCCAGTACTTC.